The clone carrying this T cell receptor (beta chain) was recorded only once. Its antigen is unidentified. This same CDR3 is encoded by further DNA sequences in the sample. This specimen belongs to a study of shared clonotypes between healthy human individuals. Sequencing used immunoSEQ multiplex PCR; TCRdb keeps in-frame clones, though not all of them. The profile shows approximately 2.1 million clones, more than 80% of them singletons. Points from the study as a whole: The genetic and exposure-history diversity represented was limited by few donors.

The CDR3 is 14 amino acids. The germline CDR1 and CDR2 sequences are MNHEY and SMNVEV (reference sequence). The V gene end was trimmed by 5 bases and the J gene end by 8 bases; junction bases not matched to a gene: 7. The chain links TRBV27 to TRBJ1-4, with 8 nucleotides matching TRBD1. Sequenced material: naive CD4+ T cells from PBMCs. Subset here: CD45RA+ positively selected. This TCR derives from a man aged 18 to 29 in good health. Some clones in this sample may be carry-over from other donors' samples. The CDR3 sequence is CASSLQGVGEKLFF. The CDR3 bases are TGTGCCAGCAGTCTACAGGGGGTCGGGGAAAAACTGTTTTTT.